The next 21 T cell receptor beta chains were all read from a single sample in a study of response to subunit inactivated influenza vaccine. MiXCR, applied by TCRdb to the RT-PCR reads, yields one record per CDR3 protein. The sample consists of more than 700,000 distinct CDR3 sequences, about 20% of them appearing once. Specimen: PBMCs from blood, collected less than 6 days after vaccination. The source of these receptors is a man aged 50-60 years who received an inactivated influenza vaccine.

CDR3 amino acids: CASSQGQAYYNEQFF. DNA for the CDR3: TGCGCCAGCAGCCAAGGTCAAGCTTACTACAATGAGCAGTTCTTC. The rearrangement links TRBV4-3 to TRBJ2-1; no definite D call. The V gene's germline CDR1 is LGHNA and CDR2 YSLEER. This CDR3 is 15 amino acids long. The V end lost 1 base, the J end lost 3 bases, and 10 bases lay between the germline ends.

V usage is TRBV6-1 and J usage is TRBJ2-7; 10 bases are a match to TRBD1. Germline V gene data show CDR1 as MNHNS and CDR2 as SASEGT. V was pared by 4 bases and J by 5 bases, with 8 bases of the junction left unmatched. CDR3 size: 15 residues. The CDR3 protein is CASSAGTGDWNEQYF. The CDR3 coding sequence is TGTGCCAGCAGTGCCGGGACAGGGGACTGGAACGAGCAGTACTTC.

This clonotype appeared many times. This chain links TRBV12-3 or TRBV12-4 with TRBJ2-3, with D perhaps matching TRBD1 (6 bases). The CDR3 sequence is 15 residues long. V dropped 3 bases and J dropped 6 bases, with 16 bases sitting between them. In nucleotides, the CDR3 is TGTGCCAGCAGTTTGAGTGGCAGGGGATCTGATACGCAGTATTTT. It yields the protein CASSLSGRGSDTQYF.

The CDR3 DNA sequence: TGTGCCAGCAGCCCGACTAGCAGAGCCACAGATACGCAGTATTTT. Its protein is CASSPTSRATDTQYF. V usage is TRBV5-5 and J usage is TRBJ2-3, with 7 bases aligning to TRBD2. CDR1 SGHKS and CDR2 YYEKEE come from the germline V gene (reference sequence). The CDR3 is 15 amino acids. Trimming cost V 4 bases and J 2 bases; bases outside gene matches: 7.

This clonotype was counted between two and nine times. The chain carries TRBV15 and TRBJ2-1; the D is unclear. Germline V gene data show CDR1 as LNHNV and CDR2 as YYDKDF (reference sequence). This CDR3 has 13 residues. The ends were cut back, 3 bases at V and 8 bases at J, with 11 bases in the middle. The CDR3 loop reads CATSSSRSDEQFF. The CDR3 DNA follows: TGTGCCACCAGCAGTTCCAGGAGCGATGAGCAGTTCTTC. The whole variable domain, filled in from reference TRBV15 and TRBJ2-1, reads DAMVIQNPRYQVTQFGKPVTLSCSQTLNHNVMYWYQQKSSQAPKLLFHYYDKDFNNEADTPDNFQSRRPNTSFCFLDIRSPGLGDTAMYLCATSSSRSDEQFFGPGTRLTVL.

This clonotype came up a few times. V and J are TRBV7-2 and TRBJ2-1; no firm D call. This CDR3 region has 14 residues. The germline gives CDR1 SGHTA, CDR2 FQGNSA. Trimming left V 6 bases short and J 6 bases short, with 15 bases between. CDR3 protein: CASRPDPNLNEQFF. In DNA, the CDR3 is TGTGCCAGCAGACCAGACCCGAATCTCAATGAGCAGTTCTTC.

The chain links TRBV11-2 to TRBJ1-1; TRBD1 might be the D (5 bases). The V gene lost 1 base and the J gene lost 7 bases, with 16 bases spanning the gap. CDR1 is SGHAT and CDR2 is FQNNGV in the germline V gene. CDR3 length equals 15 residues. The DNA of the CDR3 is TGTGCCAGCAGCTTAGGGACAAACCCAGGTGATGAAGCTTTCTTT. It is translated as CASSLGTNPGDEAFF.

Written as DNA, the CDR3 is TGTGCCAGCAGCGAGACAGGGAGTGAGCAGTTCTTC. This gives the protein CASSETGSEQFF. The chain uses TRBV7-9 and TRBJ2-1, with TRBD1 matching over 7 bases. The germline gives CDR1 SEHNR, CDR2 FQNEAQ (reference sequence). After removal of 5 bases from V and 9 bases from J, the junction contained 4 bases not matched to a gene. The CDR3 sequence is 12 residues long.

This clonotype was observed a handful of times. The chain combines TRBV6-1 with TRBJ1-1; TRBD1 might be the D (5 bases). Deletions cut 7 bases from V and 2 bases from J, with 11 bases between. From germline, CDR1 is MNHNS and CDR2 SASEGT. CDR3 length equals 13 residues. CDR3 DNA sequence: TGTGCCAGCAAAATAACAGGTAACACTGAAGCTTTCTTT. This encodes CASKITGNTEAFF.

The chain joins TRBV20-1 to TRBJ2-7; D possibly corresponds to TRBD1 (6 bases). CDR1 is DFQATT and CDR2 is SNEGSKA in the germline V gene (reference sequence). CDR3 size: 15 residues. The V gene lost 3 bases and the J gene lost 3 bases, with 18 bases spanning the gap. CDR3 residues: CSARGPTGLHYEQYF. The CDR3 bases are TGCAGTGCTAGGGGTCCGACAGGTCTCCACTACGAGCAGTACTTC.

This clonotype came up a few times. The V gene is TRBV7-8, the J gene TRBJ2-1, with 10 bases fitting TRBD2. This CDR3 region has 16 residues. V lost 5 bases to trimming and J lost 4 bases; unmatched junction nucleotides: 8. Germline V gives CDR1 SGHVS, CDR2 FQNEAQ. The chain's CDR3 is CASSPGRTSGYNEQFF. The CDR3 DNA reads as TGTGCCAGCAGCCCCGGGAGGACTAGCGGTTACAATGAGCAGTTCTTC.

The chain has TRBV11-2 and TRBJ2-2; D possibly corresponds to TRBD2 (5 bases). The length of the CDR3 is 13 residues. Germline-derived CDR1 and CDR2 are SGHAT and FQNNGV. The V end lost 3 bases, the J end lost 6 bases, and 8 bases lay between the germline ends. The CDR3 nucleotides read TGTGCCAGCAGCTTCGGGGTCCCCGGGGAGCTGTTTTTT. Protein sequence: CASSFGVPGELFF.

The CDR3 nucleotides read TGTGCCAGCAGCTTAGCCTCCGGAGCGGGGGGGCTCTACGAGCAGTACTTC. This codes for CASSLASGAGGLYEQYF. The chain joins TRBV5-6 to TRBJ2-7; 10 nucleotides align to TRBD2. V lost 2 bases and J lost 3; bases outside the gene matches: 11. Germline-derived CDR1 and CDR2 are SGHDT and YYEEEE. The CDR3 totals 17 residues. Complete variable domain (other parts from reference TRBV5-6 and TRBJ2-7): DAGVTQSPTHLIKTRGQQVTLRCSPKSGHDTVSWYQQALGQGPQFIFQYYEEEERQRGNFPDRFSGHQFPNYSSELNVNALLLGDSALYLCASSLASGAGGLYEQYFGPGTRLTVT.

This clonotype turned up a few times. J is TRBJ2-2 and V is TRBV15, with D maybe TRBD2 (5 bases). Germline values: CDR1 LNHNV, CDR2 YYDKDF (reference sequence). V lost 5 bases to trimming and J lost 0 bases, with 7 bases between them. This CDR3 is 14 amino acids long. This chain's CDR3 is CATSPGSNTGELFF. The DNA for the CDR3 is TGTGCCACCAGCCCGGGATCGAACACCGGGGAGCTGTTTTTT.

This clonotype has just a few counts. V gene TRBV20-1 combines with J gene TRBJ1-5, with 8 nucleotides matching TRBD1. This CDR3 region has 15 residues. V gave up 5 bases and J gave up 2 bases; unmatched junction bases: 8. CDR1 and CDR2 (germline): DFQATT, SNEGSKA (reference sequence). The CDR3 nucleotides are TGCAGTGCTCTGGACAGGGTCGTGGGCAATCAGCCCCAGCATTTT. Translating it yields CSALDRVVGNQPQHF.

This sequence joins TRBV20-1 and TRBJ2-1, with D hard to call. Deletions cut 3 bases from V and 8 bases from J, with 11 bases between. Germline V gene lookup returns CDR1 DFQATT and CDR2 SNEGSKA (reference sequence). This CDR3 region has 12 residues. DNA of the CDR3: TGCAGTGCTAGTTTCCGGCGCCATGAGCAGTTCTTC. Translation gives CSASFRRHEQFF.

This clonotype was recorded a few times. J is TRBJ2-7 and V is TRBV3-1, with unresolved D. V shed 2 bases and J shed 9 bases, with 14 bases lying between them. The CDR3 runs to 13 residues. Germline V gene sequence: CDR1 LGHDT, CDR2 YNNKEL (reference sequence). Written as DNA, the CDR3 is TGTGCCAGCAGCCAACAACTGTTGGTTGGGCAGTACTTC. Its protein is CASSQQLLVGQYF.

This clonotype was counted only a few times. This rearrangement joins TRBV12-3 or TRBV12-4 to TRBJ1-1, with a tentative D call TRBD1 (5 bases). The V and J ends lost 4 bases and 5 bases respectively, with 11 bases between them. This CDR3 has 13 residues. In nucleotides, the CDR3 is TGTGCCAGCAGTTCTCCAGGGTGGACTGAAGCTTTCTTT. Its protein product is CASSSPGWTEAFF.

The chain has TRBV6-5 and TRBJ2-3; a possible D gene is TRBD1 (6 bases). CDR3 length: 16 amino acids. Trimming took 2 bases from V and 5 from J, leaving 17 bases between them. The germline V gene has CDR1 MNHEY and CDR2 SVGAGI. The CDR3 region is CASSYTHRVPVDTQYF. For the CDR3, the DNA is TGTGCCAGCAGTTACACCCACAGGGTTCCTGTAGATACGCAGTATTTT.

Many counts were recorded for this clonotype. The CDR3 sequence is CASSFYGGRTDTQYF. The CDR3 DNA reads as TGTGCCAGCAGTTTTTACGGGGGCCGCACAGATACGCAGTATTTT. The chain is built from TRBV12-3 or TRBV12-4 and TRBJ2-3; D tentatively fits TRBD1 or TRBD2 (6 bases each). The V gene lost 3 bases and the J gene lost 1 base, with 11 bases spanning the gap. The CDR3 has 15 residues.

This clonotype showed up just a few times. The chain combines TRBV7-9 with TRBJ2-7; D is unclear. The CDR3 consists of 13 residues. The germline CDR1 and CDR2 sequences are SEHNR and FQNEAQ (reference sequence). Trimming took 1 base from V and 7 from J, leaving 11 bases between them. The CDR3, as DNA: TGTGCCAGCAGCTTAGGATCATTGGCGGAGCAGTACTTC. Translated, it gives CASSLGSLAEQYF. Filled out from reference TRBV7-9 and TRBJ2-7, the complete variable domain reads DTGVSQNPRHKITKRGQNVTFRCDPISEHNRLYWYRQTLGQGPEFLTYFQNEAQLEKSRLLSDRFSAERPKGSFSTLEIQRTEQGDSAMYLCASSLGSLAEQYFGPGTRLTVT.